This T cell receptor beta chain appears in the sequencing data of a study of blood T cell repertoires in COVID-19. Profiled with immunoSEQ multiplex PCR; TCRdb holds only in-frame clones, not every one. The data contain about 140,000 clones, around 88% of them singletons. Germline lookup yields CDR1 SGHTA and CDR2 FQGNSA. CDR3 length equals 16 residues. V was pared by 5 bases and J by 5 bases, with 12 bases of the junction left unmatched. The genes are TRBV7-2 and TRBJ1-2; 9 nucleotides agree with TRBD1. This sequence was found in a woman aged 55-70 years with acute or convalescent COVID-19. Sequences were obtained from peripheral blood. CDR3 coding DNA: TGTGCCAGCAGCCCCCGGGGCCTGACAGGGGGATATGGCTACACCTTC. Translating it yields CASSPRGLTGGYGYTF.